This TCR beta chain was identified during a study of cytomegalovirus exposure and HLA in healthy donors. General study points: After further analysis at a later stage, roughly 16,000 TCR beta sequences were associated with HLA alleles at 0.05 false discovery rate. A few CMV-associated chains proved CMV antigen-specific in vitro.

V lost 3 bases to trimming and J lost 4 bases; unmatched junction nucleotides: 11. The CDR3 is 16 residues long. Germline CDR1 reads MNHEY; CDR2 reads SMNVEV (reference sequence). On this clone: What it binds is unknown.

PCR used 60 Vbeta primers and 13 Jbeta primers. This table comes from immunoSEQ multiplex PCR, and its TCRdb copy is limited to in-frame clones, with some not included. Recorded here are some 70,000 clones; the top ten clones represent 2.5% to 3%. Sequenced sample: PBMCs. This receptor was taken from a man aged 40-49 years in good health and CMV-seronegative. The chain is built from TRBV27 and TRBJ1-2; TRBD1 matches 7 bases. CDR3 sequence: CASSFKPQPGGYGYTF. In nucleotides, the CDR3 is TGTGCCAGCAGTTTCAAGCCCCAGCCAGGGGGCTATGGCTACACCTTC.